This entry lists 21 T cell receptor beta chains sequenced from one sample in a study of blood T cell repertoires in COVID-19. TCRdb keeps only in-frame clones here, not all; method: immunoSEQ multiplex PCR. The sample lists roughly 80,000 clones; around four fifths were seen once. Sequenced: peripheral blood. The receptor set was obtained from a human donor in a cohort sampled during active COVID-19.

The chain recombines TRBV11-3 with TRBJ2-2; TRBD1 matches 7 bases. The J segment lost 0 bases and the V segment lost 1 base, leaving 2 bases of the junction unmatched. CDR1 SGHNT and CDR2 YENEEA come from the germline V gene. The CDR3 spans 16 residues. Written as DNA, the CDR3 is TGTGCCAGCAGCTTAGGACAGGGTACGAACACCGGGGAGCTGTTTTTT. Its protein product is CASSLGQGTNTGELFF.

V usage is TRBV19 and J usage is TRBJ1-3, with D unresolved. The CDR3 spans 15 residues. CDR1 LNHDA and CDR2 SQIVND come from the germline V gene (reference sequence). The V and J ends lost 5 bases and 5 bases respectively, with 16 bases between them. As DNA, the CDR3 is TGTGCCAGTAGTCCCGGCGGTGGGAGGAGAAACACCATATATTTT. It yields the protein CASSPGGGRRNTIYF.

In this sample, this clone turned up a few times. The chain joins TRBV7-9 to TRBJ1-1; no clear D. V lost 2 bases, J lost 0 bases, and 7 bases lay in between. Germline V gives CDR1 SEHNR, CDR2 FQNEAQ (reference sequence). There are 14 residues in the CDR3. The CDR3 nucleotides read TGTGCCAGCAGCTTATCTAACGTGAACACTGAAGCTTTCTTT. As protein: CASSLSNVNTEAFF.

Only one count was recorded for this clone. The genes are TRBV5-1 and TRBJ2-7, with D perhaps TRBD2 (5 bases). V was trimmed by 5 bases and J by 0 bases, leaving 12 bases between them. Looked up from germline, CDR1 is SGHRS and CDR2 is YFSETQ. The CDR3 runs 14 residues. The CDR3 DNA sequence: TGCGCCAGCAGGTTAGTGGGGAGCTCCTACGAGCAGTACTTC. Translation: CASRLVGSSYEQYF.

The V call is TRBV13, the J call TRBJ2-3, with D uncertain. This CDR3 region has 12 residues. The V end was cut by 1 base, the J end by 5 bases, with 4 bases between. Germline CDR1 PRHDT, CDR2 FYEKMQ (reference sequence). The CDR3 is CASSLVGDTQYF. CDR3 DNA sequence: TGTGCCAGCAGCTTAGTCGGAGATACGCAGTATTTT.

The rearrangement links TRBV2 to TRBJ2-7, with a possible D match to TRBD1 (5 bases). The V and J ends lost 7 bases and 7 bases respectively, with 20 bases between them. This CDR3 has 14 amino acids. Germline V gene lookup returns CDR1 SNHLY and CDR2 FYNNEI. The CDR3 is CASTQAPWTREQYF. The CDR3 bases are TGTGCCAGCACACAGGCCCCCTGGACGAGGGAGCAGTACTTC.

The chain combines TRBV25-1 with TRBJ2-1, with D unclear. Between the trimmed V and J ends, which lost 6 bases and 2 bases, there was a span of 5 bases. The CDR3 is 12 amino acids. CDR1 is MGHDK, CDR2 SYGVNS, per germline. The CDR3, as DNA: TGTGCCAGCAGAGAGACCTACAATGAGCAGTTCTTC. Protein sequence: CASRETYNEQFF.

The J gene is TRBJ2-7, the V gene TRBV19; maybe TRBD1 (5 bases). The V gene lost 1 base and the J gene lost 4 bases, with 11 bases spanning the gap. The germline CDR1 and CDR2 sequences are LNHDA and SQIVND (reference sequence). This CDR3 is built from 14 residues. Here the CDR3 reads CASSIGDRQYEQYF. The CDR3, as DNA: TGTGCCAGTAGTATAGGTGACAGACAATACGAGCAGTACTTC.

This chain links TRBV5-1 with TRBJ2-7; TRBD1 aligns across 9 bases. Germline CDR1 is SGHRS and CDR2 is YFSETQ. J gave up 3 bases and V 4 bases, and 8 bases lay outside the gene matches. CDR3 size: 15 residues. CDR3 protein: CASSNLPGQGYEQYF. The CDR3 DNA reads as TGCGCCAGCAGCAACCTCCCGGGACAGGGCTACGAGCAGTACTTC.

The chain couples TRBV6-1 to TRBJ1-5; D is undetermined. Trimming took off 4 bases at V and 0 bases at J, with 13 bases between the two ends. The germline gives CDR1 MNHNS, CDR2 SASEGT. The length of the CDR3 is 16 residues. The CDR3 reads CASSAGGSYSNQPQHF. Written as DNA, the CDR3 is TGTGCCAGCAGTGCAGGCGGGTCTTATAGCAATCAGCCCCAGCATTTT.

The rearrangement links TRBV9 to TRBJ2-1, with 14 bases fitting TRBD2. Germline CDR1 SGDLS, CDR2 YYNGEE. There are 18 residues in the CDR3. The J segment lost 0 bases and the V segment lost 4 bases, leaving 6 bases of the junction unmatched. DNA for the CDR3: TGTGCCAGCAGCCTGACTAGCGGGGGGGCCTTCTCCTACAATGAGCAGTTCTTC. This gives the protein CASSLTSGGAFSYNEQFF. Combining the CDR3 with reference TRBV9 and TRBJ2-1 gives the whole variable domain DSGVTQTPKHLITATGQRVTLRCSPRSGDLSVYWYQQSLDQGLQFLIQYYNGEERAKGNILERFSAQQFPDLHSELNLSSLELGDSALYFCASSLTSGGAFSYNEQFFGPGTRLTVL.

This chain joins TRBV2 and TRBJ2-7, with TRBD1 identical over 8 bases. Germline loops: CDR1 SNHLY, CDR2 FYNNEI. The CDR3 runs 13 residues. J was trimmed by 2 bases and V by 7 bases; bases with no gene match: 4. CDR3 in DNA: TGTGCCAGCATCGGACAGGGAACCTACGAGCAGTACTTC. Amino acids: CASIGQGTYEQYF.

The chain uses TRBV18 and TRBJ1-4; D may be TRBD1 (6 bases). Germline V CDR1 and CDR2: KGHSH, LQKENI. The germline V and J ends were trimmed by 1 base and 4 bases, with 22 bases remaining between them. The length of the CDR3 is 19 residues. The CDR3 reads CASSPRPQDSQSINEKLFF. CDR3 nucleotides: TGTGCCAGCTCACCACGGCCCCAGGACAGTCAGAGTATTAATGAAAAACTGTTTTTT.

This clone came up once. The chain couples TRBV29-1 to TRBJ1-1; 9 positions agree with TRBD1. CDR1 and CDR2 (germline): SQVTM, ANQGSEA. With V trimmed by 7 bases and J by 2 bases, 5 bases remained unmatched. The CDR3 consists of 13 residues. This CDR3 is CSGSTGGNTEAFF. As DNA, the CDR3 is TGCAGCGGTAGTACAGGGGGCAACACTGAAGCTTTCTTT.

The rearrangement links TRBV24-1 to TRBJ1-2; D is unresolved. CDR3 length: 11 residues. The V end lost 1 base, the J end lost 8 bases, and 4 bases lay between the germline ends. Looked up from germline, CDR1 is KGHDR and CDR2 is SFDVKD. CDR3 coding DNA: TGTGCCACCAGTGATTTTCAAGGCTACACCTTC. This translates into CATSDFQGYTF.

The V call is TRBV2, the J call TRBJ2-7, with 7 bases aligning to TRBD1. This CDR3 contains 14 residues. The V gene's germline CDR1 is SNHLY and CDR2 FYNNEI. With V trimmed by 5 bases and J by 1 base, 5 bases remained unmatched. Written as DNA, the CDR3 is TGTGCCAGCAGTCCTTACAGGGGTTCCTACGAGCAGTACTTC. It encodes CASSPYRGSYEQYF.

This clone occurred once. The chain couples TRBV7-9 to TRBJ1-2, with 9 bases that match TRBD1. Trimming cost V 6 bases and J 5 bases; bases outside gene matches: 13. From germline, CDR1 is SEHNR and CDR2 FQNEAQ (reference sequence). The CDR3 extends over 16 amino acids. CDR3 protein: CASSSPWGQGDYGYTF. DNA for the CDR3: TGTGCCAGCAGTTCCCCGTGGGGACAGGGAGATTATGGCTACACCTTC.

The sample holds one count of this clone. The V and J genes are TRBV27 and TRBJ1-2, with 7 bases fitting TRBD1. The germline V gene encodes CDR1 MNHEY and CDR2 SMNVEV (reference sequence). J lost 4 bases, V lost 6 bases, and 11 bases had no gene match. The CDR3 has 15 residues. This CDR3 reads CASSGQVWPLYGYTF. CDR3 DNA: TGTGCCAGCAGCGGACAGGTCTGGCCTCTCTATGGCTACACCTTC.

The V call is TRBV30, the J call TRBJ1-5; D is perhaps TRBD1 (5 bases). The CDR3 totals 15 residues. V shed 0 bases and J shed 2 bases, with 11 bases lying between them. The germline V gene has CDR1 GTSNPN and CDR2 SVGIG (reference sequence). This CDR3 reads CAWSVLSTGNQPQHF. CDR3 DNA sequence: TGTGCCTGGAGTGTTCTGTCGACAGGCAATCAGCCCCAGCATTTT.

This clone occurred a few times. V gene TRBV7-3 combines with J gene TRBJ1-1; tentative D call: TRBD1 (5 bases). Germline V CDR1 and CDR2: SGHTA, FQGTGA. V was shortened by 5 bases and J by 5 bases, with 15 bases between the two germline ends. This CDR3 spans 14 amino acids. The CDR3 protein is CASSAMAGGTEAFF. The CDR3 DNA sequence: TGTGCCAGCAGCGCCATGGCCGGGGGGACTGAAGCTTTCTTT. Supplemented by reference TRBV7-3 and TRBJ1-1, the full variable domain reads GAGVSQTPSNKVTEKGKYVELRCDPISGHTALYWYRQSLGQGPEFLIYFQGTGAADDSGLPNDRFFAVRPEGSVSTLKIQRTERGDSAVYLCASSAMAGGTEAFFGQGTRLTVV.

This chain joins TRBV3-1 (or the pseudogene TRBV3-2) and TRBJ2-4; perhaps TRBD2 as D (5 bases). The CDR3 extends over 16 amino acids. Germline CDR1 is LGHDT and CDR2 is YNNKEL (reference sequence). V shed 0 bases and J shed 3 bases, with 12 bases lying between them. CDR3 sequence reads: CASSQDSRVHKNIQYF. CDR3 nucleotide sequence: TGTGCCAGCAGCCAAGACTCGCGGGTCCACAAAAACATTCAGTACTTC.